The 28 T cell receptor beta chains listed next were all sequenced from one sample in a study of type 1 regulatory T cells. TCRdb independently ran MiXCR on the reads; one entry per CDR3 protein. The sample lists fewer than 20,000 distinct CDR3 sequences; roughly 10% were seen once. Sequencing was done on a sample of CD4+ T cells, either the whole sample or a sorted fraction (not recorded which). The receptors were gathered from a human donor in good health.

This clonotype was observed at least ten times. This chain uses TRBV6-5 with TRBJ1-3; D is ambiguous. Germline CDR1 reads MNHEY; CDR2 reads SVGAGI. V lost 3 bases and J 3 bases, leaving 0 bases between the germline ends. The CDR3 contains 11 residues. This CDR3 reads CASSYGNTIYF. CDR3 coding DNA: TGTGCCAGCAGTTATGGAAACACCATATATTTT.

In its sample, this clonotype was seen many times. V usage is TRBV7-8 and J usage is TRBJ2-7; TRBD2 is a possible D gene (7 bases). CDR1 and CDR2 from the germline V gene are SGHVS and FQNEAQ. The CDR3 contains 15 residues. V gave up 5 bases and J gave up 4 bases, with 18 bases separating them. The CDR3 coding sequence is TGTGCCAGCAGCCTTCGCGGGGGCGCGGTGTACGAGCAGTACTTC. Its translation is CASSLRGGAVYEQYF. The entire variable domain, with the rest obtained from reference TRBV7-8 and TRBJ2-7, is as follows: GAGVSQSPRYKVAKRGQDVALRCDPISGHVSLFWYQQALGQGPEFLTYFQNEAQLDKSGLPSDRFFAERPEGSVSTLKIQRTQQEDSAVYLCASSLRGGAVYEQYFGPGTRLTVT.

The table lists this clonotype with many counts. The chain combines TRBV14 with TRBJ2-7, with 8 nucleotides matching TRBD2. This CDR3 has 15 amino acids. The V and J ends lost 0 bases and 5 bases, in that order; junction bases with no gene match: 6. From germline, CDR1 is SGHDN and CDR2 FVKESK. This chain's CDR3 is CASSQDGRLANEQYF. CDR3 DNA sequence: TGTGCCAGCAGCCAAGACGGGAGACTAGCGAACGAGCAGTACTTC.

The chain couples TRBV7-3 to TRBJ2-1, with 8 bases lining up with TRBD2. This CDR3 comprises 13 residues. J gave up 7 bases and V 2 bases, and 1 base lay outside the gene matches. Germline V CDR1 and CDR2: SGHTA, FQGTGA. The CDR3 DNA reads as TGTGCCAGCAGCTTAGGCGGGAGGAATGAGCAGTTCTTC. It yields the protein CASSLGGRNEQFF.

This clonotype was counted only a few times. The CDR3, as DNA: TGTGCCAGCAGTTCCCCTTACCCTTTTGGCGGAGGATCCACAGATACGCAGTATTTT. This sequence encodes CASSSPYPFGGGSTDTQYF. The chain has TRBV6-2 or TRBV6-3 and TRBJ2-3; weak D call: TRBD2 (5 bases). CDR3 length equals 19 residues. V was clipped by 4 bases and J by 2 bases, with 25 bases between them. From germline, CDR1 is MNHEY and CDR2 SVGEGT.

This clonotype was counted at least ten times. This rearrangement joins TRBV28 to TRBJ1-6; the D is unclear. Trimming shortened V by 6 bases and J by 11 bases, and 17 bases separated the two germline ends. Looked up from germline, CDR1 is MDHEN and CDR2 is SYDVKM. The CDR3 contains 14 residues. DNA for the CDR3: TGTGCCAGCAGAAAACCCCAGCCTTGGGCACCCCTCCACTTT. The encoded protein is CASRKPQPWAPLHF.

The chain carries TRBV29-1 and TRBJ2-7; 11 bases align to TRBD1. The germline V gene encodes CDR1 SQVTM and CDR2 ANQGSEA. The CDR3 contains 13 residues. The V segment lost 7 bases and the J segment 2 bases; nucleotides outside the gene matches: 4. The CDR3 DNA sequence: TGCAGCGCGGGACAGGGGGGGGCCTACGAGCAGTACTTC. Its protein product is CSAGQGGAYEQYF.

J is TRBJ1-6 and V is TRBV5-1; no firm D call. The ends were cut back, 5 bases at V and 7 bases at J, with 16 bases in the middle. The CDR3 runs to 15 residues. CDR1 and CDR2 (germline): SGHRS, YFSETQ. The CDR3 loop reads CASRETGQANSPLHF. As DNA, the CDR3 is TGCGCCAGCAGAGAAACGGGCCAGGCGAATTCACCCCTCCACTTT.

The genes are TRBV5-1 and TRBJ2-5, with D possibly being TRBD2 (5 bases). The germline V and J ends were trimmed by 4 bases and 7 bases, with 14 bases remaining between them. CDR3 size: 13 residues. The germline CDR1 and CDR2 sequences are SGHRS and YFSETQ. In DNA, the CDR3 is TGCGCCAGCAGCCGGGGTGCTTCTGGGACCCAGTACTTC. It specifies CASSRGASGTQYF.

The sample holds many counts of this clonotype. The chain recombines TRBV28 with TRBJ2-2; D is ambiguous. Germline CDR1 reads MDHEN; CDR2 reads SYDVKM. CDR3 length: 13 amino acids. V was shortened by 6 bases and J by 2 bases, with 7 bases between the two germline ends. Here the CDR3 DNA reads TGTGCCAGCAGCGGACGAAACACCGGGGAGCTGTTTTTT. It is translated as CASSGRNTGELFF.

This clonotype was observed many times. The chain couples TRBV12-3 or TRBV12-4 to TRBJ2-1; D call uncertain. Trimming pared 1 base from V and 9 bases from J, leaving 10 bases between. The length of the CDR3 is 13 residues. CDR3 nucleotides: TGTGCCAGCAGTTTAGGTTGGGCTTCTGAGCAGTTCTTC. It yields the protein CASSLGWASEQFF.

This clonotype was recorded a few times. The chain recombines TRBV29-1 with TRBJ2-7; D unclear. V shed 4 bases and J shed 3 bases, with 7 bases lying between them. The CDR3 has 11 residues. The germline CDR1 and CDR2 sequences are SQVTM and ANQGSEA. CDR3: CSVVTDYEQYF. CDR3 nucleotides: TGCAGCGTTGTTACGGACTACGAGCAGTACTTC.

This clonotype was detected ten times or more. The rearrangement uses TRBV6-2 or TRBV6-3 and TRBJ2-3, with TRBD2 matching 7 bases. The V gene's germline CDR1 is MNHEY and CDR2 SVGEGT. CDR3 length: 17 residues. The trim removed 0 bases at V and 1 base at J, leaving 7 bases unmatched. CDR3 bases: TGTGCCAGCAGTTACTCATCTAGCGGCGCCGGCACAGATACGCAGTATTTT. Amino acids: CASSYSSSGAGTDTQYF.

This clonotype was recorded many times. V usage is TRBV25-1 and J usage is TRBJ2-6; D remains ambiguous. The CDR3 extends over 16 amino acids. V lost 2 bases and J 0 bases, leaving 8 bases between the germline ends. CDR1 MGHDK and CDR2 SYGVNS come from the germline V gene. CDR3 DNA: TGTGCCAGCAGTGAACCGAGAGGCTCTGGGGCCAACGTCCTGACTTTC. Protein product: CASSEPRGSGANVLTF.

This clonotype appeared many times. The chain joins TRBV5-1 to TRBJ2-7, with 8 bases aligning to TRBD2. Germline V gene data show CDR1 as SGHRS and CDR2 as YFSETQ. This CDR3 region has 15 residues. The V and J ends lost 0 bases and 5 bases, in that order; junction bases with no gene match: 7. CDR3 protein: CASSLGGLEFHEQYF. The CDR3 DNA is TGCGCCAGCAGCTTGGGGGGACTAGAATTCCACGAGCAGTACTTC.

There are a few counts of this clonotype. The V gene is TRBV5-1, the J gene TRBJ1-4; 7 bases agree with TRBD1. Per germline, CDR1 SGHRS and CDR2 YFSETQ. This CDR3 region has 16 residues. V lost 4 bases and J lost 2; bases outside the gene matches: 8. As DNA, the CDR3 is TGCGCCAGCAGCGGATCGACAGGGACCACTAATGAAAAACTGTTTTTT. Translation gives CASSGSTGTTNEKLFF.

V is TRBV7-9 and J is TRBJ1-5; TRBD1 might be the D (5 bases). The CDR3 is 17 residues long. Germline V lookup: CDR1 SEHNR, CDR2 FQNEAQ (reference sequence). V lost 1 base and J 0 bases, leaving 13 bases between the germline ends. CDR3 bases: TGTGCCAGCAGCTTAGGCAGTGGGGACGGTAGCAATCAGCCCCAGCATTTT. Protein: CASSLGSGDGSNQPQHF. Full variable domain (remainder filled in from reference TRBV7-9 and TRBJ1-5): DTGVSQNPRHKITKRGQNVTFRCDPISEHNRLYWYRQTLGQGPEFLTYFQNEAQLEKSRLLSDRFSAERPKGSFSTLEIQRTEQGDSAMYLCASSLGSGDGSNQPQHFGDGTRLSIL.

There are many counts of this clonotype. The rearrangement joins TRBV29-1 to TRBJ2-5; D may match TRBD1 or TRBD2 (5 bases each). Between the trimmed V and J ends, which lost 5 bases and 5 bases, there was a span of 15 bases. The germline V gene has CDR1 SQVTM and CDR2 ANQGSEA. The CDR3 covers 13 residues. CDR3 region: CSVPAQGGETQYF. The CDR3 bases are TGCAGCGTTCCCGCCCAGGGCGGGGAGACCCAGTACTTC.

By sample share, this clonotype is medium-sized (0.01 to 0.1%). The gene calls are TRBV20-1 and TRBJ2-7; D is tentatively TRBD1 or TRBD2 (6 bases each). The length of the CDR3 is 14 residues. V gave up 3 bases and J gave up 0 bases, with 12 bases separating them. Germline values: CDR1 DFQATT, CDR2 SNEGSKA (reference sequence). CDR3 loop: CSASGGGSSYEQYF. Here the CDR3 DNA reads TGCAGTGCTAGCGGAGGGGGATCCTCCTACGAGCAGTACTTC.

This clonotype appeared a few times. The chain uses TRBV14 and TRBJ2-5; D might be TRBD2 (6 bases). V lost 1 base and J 5 bases, leaving 8 bases between the germline ends. Germline-derived CDR1 and CDR2 are SGHDN and FVKESK. The CDR3 sequence is 13 residues long. CDR3 sequence (DNA): TGTGCCAGCAGCCAAGGACTAGTGGAGACCCAGTACTTC. It codes for CASSQGLVETQYF.

The V gene is TRBV5-4, the J gene TRBJ2-3, with D perhaps being TRBD1 or TRBD2 (5 bases each). The V and J ends lost 4 bases and 3 bases respectively, with 15 bases between them. This CDR3 has 15 amino acids. Looked up from germline, CDR1 is SGHNT and CDR2 is YYREEE (reference sequence). CDR3 DNA: TGTGCCAGCAGCGACCAGGGAGATCGGACAGATACGCAGTATTTT. Translation gives CASSDQGDRTDTQYF.

Here the CDR3 DNA reads TGTGCCAGCAGCGTAGTCCAGAACATGCCGAACACTGAAGCTTTCTTT. Its protein is CASSVVQNMPNTEAFF. The genes are TRBV9 and TRBJ1-1; unclear D gene. CDR1 and CDR2 (germline): SGDLS, YYNGEE. This CDR3 has 16 amino acids. Trimming cost V 0 bases and J 1 base, with 13 bases left between them.

The chain's CDR3 is CASSFETGVGNSPLHF. CDR3 sequence (DNA): TGCGCCAGCAGCTTTGAGACAGGGGTTGGTAATTCACCCCTCCACTTT. This chain connects TRBV5-1 to TRBJ1-6, with 8 nucleotides matching TRBD1. This CDR3 has 16 amino acids. Germline CDR1 SGHRS, CDR2 YFSETQ. With V trimmed by 2 bases and J by 6 bases, 7 bases remained unmatched. Looking up the rest from reference TRBV5-1 and TRBJ1-6 gives the full variable domain: KAGVTQTPRYLIKTRGQQVTLSCSPISGHRSVSWYQQTPGQGLQFLFEYFSETQRNKGNFPGRFSGRQFSNSRSEMNVSTLELGDSALYLCASSFETGVGNSPLHFGNGTRLTVT.

This clonotype was counted ten times or more. V gene TRBV19 combines with J gene TRBJ1-2; TRBD1 agrees at 11 bases. The CDR3 covers 17 residues. V trimming: 5 bases; J trimming: 3 bases; junction bases outside the gene matches: 11. In germline, CDR1 is LNHDA, CDR2 SQIVND (reference sequence). The CDR3 DNA follows: TGTGCCAGTAGTGCCCGGACAGGGGGCGCCAAGGACTATGGCTACACCTTC. This codes for CASSARTGGAKDYGYTF.

The rearrangement joins TRBV19 to TRBJ2-7; weak D call: TRBD1 (6 bases). Trimming shortened V by 4 bases and J by 6 bases, and 10 bases separated the two germline ends. This CDR3 has 12 residues. Germline V gene sequence: CDR1 LNHDA, CDR2 SQIVND (reference sequence). CDR3 residues: CASSKGVSEQYF. The DNA of the CDR3 is TGTGCCAGTAGTAAGGGGGTTTCCGAGCAGTACTTC.

J is TRBJ1-5 and V is TRBV19; no definite D call. Trimming removed 5 bases at V and 4 bases at J, with 15 bases between. The CDR3 has 15 residues. Germline loops: CDR1 LNHDA, CDR2 SQIVND (reference sequence). CDR3 sequence: CASSSAGRSNQPQHF. The CDR3 bases are TGTGCCAGTAGTTCTGCAGGACGTAGTAATCAGCCCCAGCATTTT.

This clonotype has a count of ten or more. The chain couples TRBV3-1 to TRBJ2-7, with 7 bases that match TRBD2. CDR1 LGHDT and CDR2 YNNKEL come from the germline V gene (reference sequence). V shed 1 base and J 7 bases; nucleotides not matched to a gene: 4. The CDR3 is made up of 13 amino acids. The CDR3 loop is CASSQGGGLEQYF. CDR3 DNA sequence: TGTGCCAGCAGCCAAGGGGGAGGGCTTGAGCAGTACTTC.

J is TRBJ2-7 and V is TRBV4-3, with 7 bases aligning to TRBD1. The germline gives CDR1 LGHNA, CDR2 YSLEER. This CDR3 spans 15 amino acids. The J segment lost 6 bases and the V segment lost 4 bases, leaving 12 bases of the junction unmatched. The CDR3 protein is CASSRTRSTGTEQYF. The CDR3 region has the DNA TGCGCCAGCAGCCGAACGCGATCGACAGGGACCGAGCAGTACTTC.